This T cell receptor (beta chain) was retrieved from a study of low-dose radiotherapy and immunotherapy resistance in tumors. For the study at large: It was 1 Gy per fraction every two weeks that Cohort 2 received, adding up to 13 Gy over 26 weeks. Cyclophosphamide infusions of 200 mg/m2 came every two weeks, one day before radiation-immunotherapy.

This clonotype was found a few times. TRAV and TRBV primers primed cDNA for both TCRalpha and TCRbeta. With a constant-region primer and a V-primer adapter, TCRs were subjected to 20 PCR cycles of amplification. Amplification (by in vitro transcription) was performed on isolated mRNA. TCRdb itself ran the reads through MiXCR, one entry per CDR3 protein. The data show around 60,000 distinct CDR3 sequences, roughly 23% seen once. Documented time point: after trial treatment. The treatment denotes: LDRT plus nivolumab, ipilimumab, low-dose cyclophosphamide and aspirin (RACIN trial). Germline CDR1 LNHDA, CDR2 SQIVND (reference sequence). The CDR3 is made up of 12 amino acids. V lost 2 bases to trimming and J lost 1 base, with 0 bases between them.

The chain has TRBV19 and TRBJ1-5; no reliable D call. This clonotype was sampled from a male donor with prostate cancer. The input for sequencing was PBMCs, taken after low-dose radiotherapy plus immunotherapy. The DNA of the CDR3 is TGTGCCAGTAGTATAAGCAATCAGCCCCAGCATTTT. Translation gives CASSISNQPQHF.